This TCR beta chain came from a study of T-cell memory formation after mild COVID-19. Each CDR3 protein gets one entry after TCRdb re-called the 5' RACE reads with MiXCR. The repertoire consists of 300,000 to 350,000 distinct CDR3 sequences, with around 19% occurring once and the leading ten covering over 20%. In germline, CDR1 is SQVTM, CDR2 ANQGSEA. After removal of 4 bases from V and 4 bases from J, the junction contained 9 bases not matched to a gene. This CDR3 has 15 residues. Study-wide results and limits: The appearance of some responding clones in pre-infection memory suggested that cross-reactive memory joined.

Comment on this clonotype: Its antigen is undetermined.

Sequenced material: PBMCs or a T cell subset sorted from them (not recorded which). This sequence originates from a man aged 18 to 29 who had mild COVID-19 (a few samples of this study predate the infection). Cell type and time point are not known. This chain joins TRBV29-1 and TRBJ2-3; 9 bases line up with TRBD2. CDR3 sequence: CSVVRVAGVSDTQYF. The CDR3 nucleotides read TGCAGCGTTGTGCGGGTAGCGGGGGTCTCAGATACGCAGTATTTT.